The 32 T cell receptor beta chains given below trace back to one sample, sequenced in a study of cytomegalovirus exposure and HLA in healthy donors. Use of 60 Vbeta and 13 Jbeta primers characterized the PCR. Generated by immunoSEQ multiplex PCR, the TCRdb table keeps only in-frame clones and is missing some. The sample has about 120,000 clones, about 76% seen once. Sequenced: PBMCs. These receptors were obtained from a man aged 60-69 years in good health and CMV-seropositive.

The chain carries TRBV19 and TRBJ2-5, with D uncertain. V dropped 2 bases and J dropped 5 bases, with 15 bases sitting between them. CDR1 is LNHDA, CDR2 SQIVND, per germline (reference sequence). The CDR3 sequence is 15 residues long. CDR3 amino acids: CASSILASVAETQYF. The CDR3 bases are TGTGCCAGTAGTATATTAGCATCGGTAGCCGAGACCCAGTACTTC.

The chain uses TRBV9 and TRBJ1-2; maybe TRBD1 (5 bases). V was pared by 0 bases and J by 4 bases, with 16 bases between. This CDR3 comprises 16 residues. Germline lookup yields CDR1 SGDLS and CDR2 YYNGEE. DNA of the CDR3: TGTGCCAGCAGCGTAGCTACGGGGGACGGTCCCTATGGCTACACCTTC. Translating gives CASSVATGDGPYGYTF.

The gene calls are TRBV28 and TRBJ2-1; perhaps TRBD2 as D (5 bases). Germline lookup yields CDR1 MDHEN and CDR2 SYDVKM. The V end was cut by 3 bases, the J end by 3 bases, with 15 bases between. The CDR3 length is 16 residues. CDR3 sequence: CASSFFRGAFYNEQFF. The DNA for the CDR3 is TGTGCCAGCAGTTTTTTTCGGGGAGCCTTCTACAATGAGCAGTTCTTC. Using reference TRBV28 and TRBJ2-1 for the parts outside the CDR3, the full variable domain is DVKVTQSSRYLVKRTGEKVFLECVQDMDHENMFWYRQDPGLGLRLIYFSYDVKMKEKGDIPEGYSVSREKKERFSLILESASTNQTSMYLCASSFFRGAFYNEQFFGPGTRLTVL.

This clone was observed a handful of times. The rearrangement joins TRBV15 to TRBJ2-5; 11 bases fit TRBD2. Germline V CDR1 and CDR2: LNHNV, YYDKDF (reference sequence). CDR3 length: 17 residues. J was trimmed by 2 bases and V by 2 bases; bases with no gene match: 7. CDR3 DNA: TGTGCCACCAGCAGAAACGTGGTAGCGGGGGGGCAAGAGACCCAGTACTTC. This gives the protein CATSRNVVAGGQETQYF.

Points on this clone: The sample holds other DNA sequences that translate to the same CDR3. This rearrangement joins TRBV7-6 to TRBJ2-1; the match to TRBD1 covers 9 bases. Losses at the gene ends were 3 bases for V and 5 bases for J; bases not matched to a gene: 5. Germline assignment: CDR1 SGHVS and CDR2 FNYEAQ. The length of the CDR3 is 15 residues. In nucleotides, the CDR3 is TGTGCCAGCAGCTTCCGGGACAGGGCTAACAATGAGCAGTTCTTC. Translated: CASSFRDRANNEQFF.

J is TRBJ1-1 and V is TRBV28; 7 bases map to TRBD1. The CDR3 extends over 13 amino acids. Germline V gene data show CDR1 as MDHEN and CDR2 as SYDVKM. J was trimmed by 7 bases and V by 7 bases; bases with no gene match: 9. CDR3 bases: TGTGCCAGCATACGGACAGGCTTAAGTGAAGCTTTCTTT. Translating gives CASIRTGLSEAFF.

The V gene is TRBV18, the J gene TRBJ2-1, with D unclear. The CDR3 has 16 amino acids. The germline V gene encodes CDR1 KGHSH and CDR2 LQKENI. The V gene lost 3 bases and the J gene lost 0 bases, with 12 bases spanning the gap. The CDR3 is CASSPTPMSSYNEQFF. DNA of the CDR3: TGTGCCAGCTCACCGACTCCTATGAGCTCCTACAATGAGCAGTTCTTC.

The DNA for the CDR3 is TGTGCCAGCAGTTTAGCGGGAGCCCCCACAGATACGCAGTATTTT. It encodes CASSLAGAPTDTQYF. The rearrangement uses TRBV28 and TRBJ2-3; 7 nucleotides agree with TRBD2. J was trimmed by 2 bases and V by 2 bases; bases with no gene match: 4. Germline V gene data show CDR1 as MDHEN and CDR2 as SYDVKM. The CDR3 is 15 amino acids.

The V and J genes are TRBV11-2 and TRBJ2-7; 12 bases align to TRBD2. V trimming: 7 bases; J trimming: 6 bases; junction bases outside the gene matches: 7. There are 14 residues in the CDR3. Per germline, CDR1 SGHAT and CDR2 FQNNGV. CDR3 nucleotide sequence: TGTGCCAGCATCCTAGCGGGAGGGGAGGGCGAGCAGTACTTC. Protein sequence: CASILAGGEGEQYF. The full variable domain, rest sourced from reference TRBV11-2 and TRBJ2-7, is EAGVAQSPRYKIIEKRQSVAFWCNPISGHATLYWYQQILGQGPKLLIQFQNNGVVDDSQLPKDRFSAERLKGVDSTLKIQPAKLEDSAVYLCASILAGGEGEQYFGPGTRLTVT.

On this clone: At the DNA level, this CDR3 is encoded by other sequences in the same sample as well. This chain connects TRBV28 to TRBJ2-3; D call uncertain. The V end was cut by 8 bases, the J end by 0 bases, with 3 bases between. This CDR3 has 11 residues. The germline gives CDR1 MDHEN, CDR2 SYDVKM. This CDR3 reads CASSSTDTQYF. The CDR3 DNA reads as TGTGCCAGCTCTAGCACAGATACGCAGTATTTT.

The chain employs TRBV5-1 and TRBJ2-1; 12 nucleotides line up with TRBD2. The CDR3 covers 16 residues. The trim removed 0 bases at V and 8 bases at J, leaving 6 bases unmatched. Germline CDR1 SGHRS, CDR2 YFSETQ. CDR3 coding DNA: TGCGCCAGCAGCTTGGTTCTAGCGGGAGGGCCCCATGAGCAGTTCTTC. It translates to CASSLVLAGGPHEQFF. Full variable domain (outside the CDR3, taken from reference TRBV5-1 and TRBJ2-1): KAGVTQTPRYLIKTRGQQVTLSCSPISGHRSVSWYQQTPGQGLQFLFEYFSETQRNKGNFPGRFSGRQFSNSRSEMNVSTLELGDSALYLCASSLVLAGGPHEQFFGPGTRLTVL.

V usage is TRBV18 and J usage is TRBJ1-2; 12 positions agree with TRBD1. Trimming cost V 5 bases and J 3 bases; bases outside gene matches: 4. The CDR3 runs 15 residues. Germline assignment: CDR1 KGHSH and CDR2 LQKENI. The CDR3: CASSVGQGAYYGYTF. The CDR3 bases are TGTGCCAGCTCAGTGGGACAGGGGGCTTACTATGGCTACACCTTC.

The chain combines TRBV27 with TRBJ1-5; the match to TRBD1 covers 10 bases. This CDR3 spans 14 amino acids. J lost 11 bases, V lost 4 bases, and 8 bases had no gene match. CDR1 MNHEY and CDR2 SMNVEV come from the germline V gene (reference sequence). CDR3 sequence reads: CASSSRDRGRTQHF. In DNA, the CDR3 is TGTGCCAGCAGTTCCCGGGACAGGGGAAGAACCCAGCATTTT.

This chain joins TRBV27 and TRBJ1-1; 7 bases are shared with TRBD1. Germline CDR1 MNHEY, CDR2 SMNVEV (reference sequence). CDR3 length: 15 residues. With 2 bases clipped from V and 3 bases from J, the junction kept 6 bases outside the gene matches. The CDR3 protein is CASSLTGTVHTEAFF. The CDR3 nucleotides are TGTGCCAGCAGTTTAACCGGGACAGTACACACTGAAGCTTTCTTT.

The chain uses TRBV7-8 and TRBJ2-7; TRBD1 is a possible D gene (7 bases). With 5 bases removed from V and 7 bases from J, the gap between germline ends came to 15 bases. This CDR3 has 13 residues. The V gene's germline CDR1 is SGHVS and CDR2 FQNEAQ. Written as DNA, the CDR3 is TGTGCCAGCAGCCGTACAGGGGACTTTGAGCAGTACTTC. Translating gives CASSRTGDFEQYF.

This clone came up once. Within the sample, other DNA sequences also encode this same CDR3. V gene TRBV29-1 combines with J gene TRBJ2-7; D is ambiguous. Per germline, CDR1 SQVTM and CDR2 ANQGSEA. Trimming removed 4 bases at V and 1 base at J, with 8 bases between. The CDR3 loop spans 12 amino acids. The CDR3 is CSVGTVSYEQYF. The CDR3 region has the DNA TGCAGCGTTGGAACAGTTTCCTACGAGCAGTACTTC.

This clone was recorded once. Additional DNA sequences in this sample encode the identical CDR3. V is TRBV27 and J is TRBJ1-5; maybe TRBD1 (5 bases). CDR1 and CDR2 from the germline V gene are MNHEY and SMNVEV (reference sequence). CDR3 length equals 12 residues. V was shortened by 6 bases and J by 2 bases, with 5 bases between the two germline ends. As DNA, the CDR3 is TGTGCCAGCAGGACAGGCAATCAGCCCCAGCATTTT. Its protein is CASRTGNQPQHF.

This chain connects TRBV28 to TRBJ2-2; D gene ambiguous. Germline lookup yields CDR1 MDHEN and CDR2 SYDVKM. The CDR3 has 15 residues. The V end lost 2 bases, the J end lost 3 bases, and 10 bases lay between the germline ends. The CDR3, as DNA: TGTGCCAGCAGTTTAACGGTATTCTACACCGGGGAGCTGTTTTTT. Protein: CASSLTVFYTGELFF.

The J gene is TRBJ2-7, the V gene TRBV9; D ambiguous. The V gene lost 0 bases and the J gene lost 2 bases, with 9 bases spanning the gap. This CDR3 is 14 amino acids long. Germline V CDR1 and CDR2: SGDLS, YYNGEE. DNA for the CDR3: TGTGCCAGCAGCGTAGATCACAGTACCTACGAGCAGTACTTC. Translated, it gives CASSVDHSTYEQYF.

The V call is TRBV6-6, the J call TRBJ1-2, with 8 positions matching TRBD1. The CDR3 loop spans 14 amino acids. The V segment lost 6 bases and the J segment 1 base; nucleotides outside the gene matches: 4. From germline, CDR1 is MNHNY and CDR2 SVGAGI (reference sequence). CDR3 coding DNA: TGTGCCAGCAGCCAAGGACAGGGTAACTATGGCTACACCTTC. Protein: CASSQGQGNYGYTF.

This chain uses TRBV19 with TRBJ1-1; possibly TRBD1 for D (5 bases). The CDR3 runs 14 residues. V gave up 1 base and J gave up 8 bases, with 14 bases separating them. Germline-derived CDR1 and CDR2 are LNHDA and SQIVND (reference sequence). DNA of the CDR3: TGTGCCAGTAGTATAGCAGGGTGGGCAGAGGAAGCTTTCTTT. This encodes CASSIAGWAEEAFF.

The chain joins TRBV5-1 to TRBJ2-5, with D unresolved. Looked up from germline, CDR1 is SGHRS and CDR2 is YFSETQ. The length of the CDR3 is 15 residues. With 0 bases removed from V and 9 bases from J, the gap between germline ends came to 18 bases. CDR3 residues: CASSLAWLGLSSQYF. The CDR3 DNA reads as TGCGCCAGCAGCTTGGCCTGGCTAGGCTTGAGCTCCCAGTACTTC.

This clone appeared a few times. The rearrangement uses TRBV5-1 and TRBJ2-1, with D maybe TRBD2 (5 bases). Germline V gene data show CDR1 as SGHRS and CDR2 as YFSETQ. The CDR3 length is 13 residues. V was trimmed by 7 bases and J by 2 bases, leaving 10 bases between them. CDR3 DNA sequence: TGCGCCAGCCGCATCGGGGCCTACAATGAGCAGTTCTTC. Its translation: CASRIGAYNEQFF.

The DNA of the CDR3 is TGTGCCAGCAGTGCCCCCGGGACAGGCCACGACGAGCAGTACTTC. Protein: CASSAPGTGHDEQYF. The chain recombines TRBV27 with TRBJ2-7, with 8 bases aligning to TRBD1. The CDR3 sequence is 15 residues long. The germline gives CDR1 MNHEY, CDR2 SMNVEV (reference sequence). Losses at the gene ends were 5 bases for V and 5 bases for J; bases not matched to a gene: 11.

This chain uses TRBV30 with TRBJ1-5, with D perhaps TRBD1 (6 bases). Trimming cost V 3 bases and J 3 bases, with 12 bases left between them. The CDR3 has 14 amino acids. The V gene's germline CDR1 is GTSNPN and CDR2 SVGIG (reference sequence). This CDR3 reads CAWRDRGYNQPQHF. CDR3 DNA: TGTGCCTGGAGAGATAGGGGGTACAATCAGCCCCAGCATTTT.

This clone was counted ten times or more. The V gene is TRBV5-4, the J gene TRBJ2-1, with 12 bases aligning to TRBD2. The CDR3 is made up of 15 amino acids. J lost 7 bases, V lost 1 base, and 3 bases had no gene match. The germline V gene encodes CDR1 SGHNT and CDR2 YYREEE (reference sequence). Written as DNA, the CDR3 is TGTGCCAGCAGCTTGAGGACTAGCGGGGCTAATGAGCAGTTCTTC. Its protein product is CASSLRTSGANEQFF.

The J gene is TRBJ1-1, the V gene TRBV30; TRBD1 agrees at 8 bases. Per germline, CDR1 GTSNPN and CDR2 SVGIG (reference sequence). This CDR3 contains 13 residues. V lost 2 bases and J lost 1; bases outside the gene matches: 0. The CDR3: CAWSQGANTEAFF. The CDR3 DNA is TGTGCCTGGAGTCAGGGGGCGAACACTGAAGCTTTCTTT.

This rearrangement joins TRBV30 to TRBJ1-4; possible D gene TRBD1, 6 bases. V was shortened by 0 bases and J by 7 bases, with 12 bases between the two germline ends. Germline-derived CDR1 and CDR2 are GTSNPN and SVGIG (reference sequence). CDR3 length: 14 amino acids. This CDR3 reads CAWSVQGMLEKLFF. The DNA of the CDR3 is TGTGCCTGGAGTGTACAGGGAATGCTTGAAAAACTGTTTTTT.

The rearrangement uses TRBV11-3 and TRBJ2-1; 8 positions agree with TRBD1. Germline V gives CDR1 SGHNT, CDR2 YENEEA. J gave up 6 bases and V 5 bases, and 12 bases lay outside the gene matches. The CDR3 loop spans 16 amino acids. The CDR3 loop is CASSPRTGTAGNEQFF. CDR3 nucleotides: TGTGCCAGCAGCCCAAGGACAGGGACAGCCGGCAATGAGCAGTTCTTC.

The J gene is TRBJ1-1, the V gene TRBV19; 8 positions match TRBD1. This CDR3 region has 17 residues. Germline-derived CDR1 and CDR2 are LNHDA and SQIVND (reference sequence). V shed 4 bases and J 1 base; nucleotides not matched to a gene: 11. The CDR3: CASSNLARGQGNTEAFF. CDR3 DNA: TGTGCCAGTAGTAACCTTGCCAGGGGGCAAGGGAACACTGAAGCTTTCTTT.

This clone showed up just once. CDR3 sequence reads: CASSVGDRVPEAFF. DNA for the CDR3: TGTGCCAGCAGCGTTGGGGACAGGGTCCCTGAAGCTTTCTTT. The V call is TRBV9, the J call TRBJ1-1, with 9 bases matching TRBD1. V dropped 2 bases and J dropped 6; count of bases not matched to a gene: 5. CDR1 and CDR2 from the germline V gene are SGDLS and YYNGEE. This CDR3 spans 14 amino acids. Filled out from reference TRBV9 and TRBJ1-1, the complete variable domain reads DSGVTQTPKHLITATGQRVTLRCSPRSGDLSVYWYQQSLDQGLQFLIQYYNGEERAKGNILERFSAQQFPDLHSELNLSSLELGDSALYFCASSVGDRVPEAFFGQGTRLTVV.

The rearrangement joins TRBV7-3 to TRBJ1-2; D is uncertain. This CDR3 is built from 14 residues. The V and J ends lost 1 base and 8 bases respectively, with 14 bases between them. Germline V CDR1 and CDR2: SGHTA, FQGTGA. CDR3 coding DNA: TGTGCCAGCAGCTTAAGCCCAGGAGGTTACGGCTACACCTTC. Encoded protein: CASSLSPGGYGYTF.